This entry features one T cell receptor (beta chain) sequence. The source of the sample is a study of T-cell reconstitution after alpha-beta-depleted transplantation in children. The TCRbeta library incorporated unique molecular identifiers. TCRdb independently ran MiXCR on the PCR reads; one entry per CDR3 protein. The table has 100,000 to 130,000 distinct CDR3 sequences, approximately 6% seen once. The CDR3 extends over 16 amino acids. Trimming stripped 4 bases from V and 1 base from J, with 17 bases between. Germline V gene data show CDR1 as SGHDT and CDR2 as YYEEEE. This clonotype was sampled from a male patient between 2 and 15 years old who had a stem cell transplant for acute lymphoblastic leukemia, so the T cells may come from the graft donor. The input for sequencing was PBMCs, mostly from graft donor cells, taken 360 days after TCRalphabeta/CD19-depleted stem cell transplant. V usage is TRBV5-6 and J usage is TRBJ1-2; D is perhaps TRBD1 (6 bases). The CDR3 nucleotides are TGTGCCAGCAGCCCGGACGACAGGCTCCTTAACTATGGCTACACCTTC. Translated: CASSPDDRLLNYGYTF.